One and the same sample provided the 28 T cell receptor beta chains below, sequenced in a study of cytomegalovirus exposure and HLA in healthy donors. Primers: 60 Vbeta forward and 13 Jbeta reverse. The data were produced by immunoSEQ multiplex PCR, yet TCRdb's version contains in-frame clones alone and is incomplete. The sample has roughly 200,000 clones, 86% seen once. Sequenced: PBMCs. These TCRs come from a woman aged 25-40 years in good health and CMV-seronegative.

This chain uses TRBV6-5 with TRBJ2-1; 9 nucleotides agree with TRBD1. Losses at the gene ends were 7 bases for V and 7 bases for J; bases not matched to a gene: 11. CDR1 and CDR2 (germline): MNHEY, SVGAGI. CDR3 length: 15 residues. In DNA form, the CDR3 reads TGTGCCAGCACGGACAGGGGCCGGTTGGGTAATGAGCAGTTCTTC. Amino acid sequence: CASTDRGRLGNEQFF.

The rearrangement links TRBV19 to TRBJ2-2; D unresolved. The V gene lost 5 bases and the J gene lost 7 bases, with 17 bases spanning the gap. CDR3 length equals 15 residues. The germline gives CDR1 LNHDA, CDR2 SQIVND (reference sequence). The CDR3 reads CASSPTRPSGGELFF. The CDR3 nucleotides read TGTGCCAGTAGTCCAACGCGGCCCAGTGGCGGGGAGCTGTTTTTT.

This chain links TRBV19 with TRBJ1-2; D ambiguous. Germline V CDR1 and CDR2: LNHDA, SQIVND (reference sequence). The CDR3 is 12 residues long. V shed 3 bases and J shed 5 bases, with 7 bases lying between them. The CDR3: CASSIPHYGYTF. CDR3 nucleotide sequence: TGTGCCAGTAGTATCCCCCATTATGGCTACACCTTC.

This rearrangement joins TRBV6-5 to TRBJ1-3, with D unclear. There are 11 residues in the CDR3. The V and J ends lost 8 bases and 2 bases respectively, with 4 bases between them. Germline values: CDR1 MNHEY, CDR2 SVGAGI. The CDR3: CASYPGNTIYF. The CDR3 DNA is TGTGCCAGCTATCCTGGAAACACCATATATTTT.

This chain links TRBV5-1 with TRBJ2-4, with TRBD2 as a possible D gene (5 bases). V gave up 1 base and J gave up 1 base, with 12 bases separating them. CDR3 length: 16 residues. Germline assignment: CDR1 SGHRS and CDR2 YFSETQ. The CDR3 spells CASSLLLGEAKNIQYF. Written as DNA, the CDR3 is TGCGCCAGCAGCTTGCTCTTGGGAGAGGCCAAAAACATTCAGTACTTC.

This clone was observed a few times. The gene calls are TRBV18 and TRBJ2-2; D is uncertain. CDR1 KGHSH and CDR2 LQKENI come from the germline V gene. Trimming removed 1 base from V and 4 bases from J, with 13 bases in between. This CDR3 comprises 16 residues. CDR3 coding DNA: TGTGCCAGCTCACCACGGAAAGGTCCAGGCACCGGGGAGCTGTTTTTT. This gives the protein CASSPRKGPGTGELFF.

The chain uses TRBV5-1 and TRBJ2-2; D gene unclear. Trimming pared 1 base from V and 1 base from J, leaving 11 bases between. The CDR3 has 16 amino acids. CDR1 is SGHRS, CDR2 YFSETQ, per germline. This chain's CDR3 is CASSLFPAGNTGELFF. In DNA form, the CDR3 reads TGCGCCAGCAGCTTGTTTCCGGCAGGGAACACCGGGGAGCTGTTTTTT.

The chain joins TRBV5-6 to TRBJ2-7, with unresolved D. CDR1 is SGHDT, CDR2 YYEEEE, per germline. V lost 0 bases to trimming and J lost 4 bases, with 11 bases between them. This CDR3 contains 14 residues. CDR3 amino acids: CASSLGRFLYEQYF. CDR3 sequence (DNA): TGTGCCAGCAGCTTGGGTCGGTTTCTTTACGAGCAGTACTTC. Filled out from reference TRBV5-6 and TRBJ2-7, the complete variable domain reads DAGVTQSPTHLIKTRGQQVTLRCSPKSGHDTVSWYQQALGQGPQFIFQYYEEEERQRGNFPDRFSGHQFPNYSSELNVNALLLGDSALYLCASSLGRFLYEQYFGPGTRLTVT.

The gene calls are TRBV7-9 and TRBJ2-5, with 9 bases identical to TRBD1. CDR3 size: 15 residues. The J segment lost 3 bases and the V segment lost 5 bases, leaving 7 bases of the junction unmatched. Germline loops: CDR1 SEHNR, CDR2 FQNEAQ (reference sequence). The chain's CDR3 is CASSPRTGEEETQYF. CDR3 in DNA: TGTGCCAGCAGCCCACGGACAGGGGAAGAAGAGACCCAGTACTTC.

The chain uses TRBV6-5 and TRBJ2-1; TRBD2 matches 10 bases. The CDR3 length is 15 residues. With V trimmed by 4 bases and J by 4 bases, 4 bases remained unmatched. Germline V gene lookup returns CDR1 MNHEY and CDR2 SVGAGI. The CDR3 sequence is CASSLTSGPYNEQFF. In nucleotides, the CDR3 is TGTGCCAGCAGTTTGACTAGCGGGCCGTACAATGAGCAGTTCTTC.

V usage is TRBV27 and J usage is TRBJ1-2, with 7 nucleotides matching TRBD1. The CDR3 runs 13 residues. With V trimmed by 8 bases and J by 6 bases, 9 bases remained unmatched. Germline-derived CDR1 and CDR2 are MNHEY and SMNVEV (reference sequence). The CDR3 loop reads CASGNTGVDGYTF. In nucleotides, the CDR3 is TGTGCCAGCGGGAATACAGGGGTAGATGGCTACACCTTC.

This chain joins TRBV27 and TRBJ2-7; weak D call: TRBD2 (6 bases). CDR1 is MNHEY, CDR2 SMNVEV, per germline (reference sequence). V lost 4 bases to trimming and J lost 5 bases, with 21 bases between them. There are 16 residues in the CDR3. The CDR3, as DNA: TGTGCCAGCAGTTCGATTCATAGCGGACTGAGAGACGAGCAGTACTTC. Translating gives CASSSIHSGLRDEQYF.

The gene calls are TRBV7-6 and TRBJ1-3, with TRBD1 as a possible D gene (5 bases). V lost 11 bases and J lost 7, with 18 bases in between. Germline CDR1 reads SGHVS; CDR2 reads FNYEAQ. The CDR3 extends over 13 amino acids. CDR3 sequence (DNA): TGTGCCTCCAGGGCGGTAGTTTCTAACACCATATATTTT. It specifies CASRAVVSNTIYF.

The V gene is TRBV30, the J gene TRBJ2-3; 12 bases are shared with TRBD2. Germline V lookup: CDR1 GTSNPN, CDR2 SVGIG (reference sequence). V lost 0 bases, J lost 5 bases, and 15 bases stayed unmatched. The length of the CDR3 is 19 residues. DNA of the CDR3: TGTGCCTGGAGTGTACCTCCTAGCGGGGGGGTGGGTTATGGAGATACGCAGTATTTT. Translated, it gives CAWSVPPSGGVGYGDTQYF.

V gene TRBV27 combines with J gene TRBJ2-7; possible D gene TRBD2, 5 bases. The CDR3 consists of 17 residues. Germline assignment: CDR1 MNHEY and CDR2 SMNVEV (reference sequence). V was clipped by 2 bases and J by 0 bases, with 17 bases between them. In nucleotides, the CDR3 is TGTGCCAGCAGTTTAATCGCTGGGGTGGGGAGCTCCTACGAGCAGTACTTC. This sequence encodes CASSLIAGVGSSYEQYF.

The rearrangement uses TRBV27 and TRBJ1-1, with 7 bases identical to TRBD1. Germline lookup yields CDR1 MNHEY and CDR2 SMNVEV (reference sequence). CDR3 length: 15 residues. V was clipped by 8 bases and J by 3 bases; unmatched bases: 12. Written as DNA, the CDR3 is TGTGCCAGCCTCACCGTCAGGGGGAAGGACACTGAAGCTTTCTTT. It is translated as CASLTVRGKDTEAFF.

The rearrangement joins TRBV7-3 to TRBJ2-1, with 10 positions matching TRBD2. V lost 3 bases and J lost 3; bases outside the gene matches: 2. This CDR3 contains 15 residues. Germline loops: CDR1 SGHTA, CDR2 FQGTGA. DNA of the CDR3: TGTGCCAGCAGCTTCGAGCGGGGGGGCTACAATGAGCAGTTCTTC. This gives the protein CASSFERGGYNEQFF.

Here the CDR3 reads CASSRTSGRASEQFF. DNA of the CDR3: TGTGCCAGCAGTCGGACTAGCGGGAGGGCCTCTGAGCAGTTCTTC. This chain joins TRBV7-9 and TRBJ2-1, with 15 nucleotides matching TRBD2. Unmatched junction bases numbered 6, after V lost 6 bases and J lost 9 bases. CDR3 length: 15 amino acids. Per the germline V gene, CDR1 is SEHNR and CDR2 is FQNEAQ (reference sequence). The full variable domain, its missing parts supplied by reference TRBV7-9 and TRBJ2-1, is DTGVSQNPRHKITKRGQNVTFRCDPISEHNRLYWYRQTLGQGPEFLTYFQNEAQLEKSRLLSDRFSAERPKGSFSTLEIQRTEQGDSAMYLCASSRTSGRASEQFFGPGTRLTVL.

The V and J genes are TRBV28 and TRBJ2-5; D gene unclear. V was shortened by 2 bases and J by 5 bases, with 6 bases between the two germline ends. Germline CDR1 MDHEN, CDR2 SYDVKM. The length of the CDR3 is 12 residues. The CDR3 DNA sequence: TGTGCCAGCAGTTTACCCGGGGAGACCCAGTACTTC. Protein: CASSLPGETQYF.

The rearrangement joins TRBV19 to TRBJ2-7, with D maybe TRBD2 (5 bases). Trimming took off 5 bases at V and 4 bases at J, with 18 bases between the two ends. The CDR3 spans 15 residues. Per the germline V gene, CDR1 is LNHDA and CDR2 is SQIVND (reference sequence). The CDR3 DNA follows: TGTGCCAGTAGTCCCCGCGGGCCAAGGCCTTACGAGCAGTACTTC. Translated, it gives CASSPRGPRPYEQYF. Looking up the rest from reference TRBV19 and TRBJ2-7 gives the full variable domain: DGGITQSPKYLFRKEGQNVTLSCEQNLNHDAMYWYRQDPGQGLRLIYYSQIVNDFQKGDIAEGYSVSREKKESFPLTVTSAQKNPTAFYLCASSPRGPRPYEQYFGPGTRLTVT.

The rearrangement links TRBV5-6 to TRBJ2-1; TRBD2 matches 13 bases. The V segment lost 2 bases and the J segment 4 bases; nucleotides outside the gene matches: 9. Germline assignment: CDR1 SGHDT and CDR2 YYEEEE. This CDR3 comprises 18 residues. Here the CDR3 reads CASSLFGTSGVEYNEQFF. The CDR3 DNA reads as TGTGCCAGCAGCTTATTCGGGACTAGCGGGGTGGAGTACAATGAGCAGTTCTTC.

V and J are TRBV5-1 and TRBJ2-3; no clear D gene. Germline-derived CDR1 and CDR2 are SGHRS and YFSETQ. CDR3 size: 14 residues. V dropped 3 bases and J dropped 4 bases, with 12 bases sitting between them. The CDR3, as DNA: TGCGCCAGCAGCTCGCTACGCCAGGCAGATACGCAGTATTTT. It specifies CASSSLRQADTQYF. Using reference TRBV5-1 and TRBJ2-3 for the parts outside the CDR3, the full variable domain is KAGVTQTPRYLIKTRGQQVTLSCSPISGHRSVSWYQQTPGQGLQFLFEYFSETQRNKGNFPGRFSGRQFSNSRSEMNVSTLELGDSALYLCASSSLRQADTQYFGPGTRLTVL.

V gene TRBV25-1 combines with J gene TRBJ2-7; 7 bases agree with TRBD2. After removal of 9 bases from V and 0 bases from J, the junction contained 11 bases not matched to a gene. CDR1 and CDR2 from the germline V gene are MGHDK and SYGVNS. The CDR3 has 15 residues. The CDR3 is CARGGVPFPSYEQYF. The CDR3, as DNA: TGTGCCAGGGGGGGGGTCCCTTTCCCCTCCTACGAGCAGTACTTC.

This clone has a handful of counts. The chain carries TRBV6-1 and TRBJ2-1; weak D call: TRBD2 (5 bases). The CDR3 is 16 residues long. CDR1 is MNHNS, CDR2 SASEGT, per germline. V lost 3 bases, J lost 0 bases, and 12 bases lay in between. This chain's CDR3 is CASSEGRLSSYNEQFF. The DNA of the CDR3 is TGTGCCAGCAGTGAGGGGAGACTCAGCTCCTACAATGAGCAGTTCTTC.

The chain recombines TRBV18 with TRBJ2-7; 9 nucleotides line up with TRBD1. Germline V lookup: CDR1 KGHSH, CDR2 LQKENI. The CDR3 extends over 16 amino acids. Trimming took 3 bases from V and 5 from J; bases not matched to a gene: 11. CDR3 protein: CASSPAKGTGIHEQYF. The CDR3 coding sequence is TGTGCCAGCTCACCGGCTAAAGGGACAGGGATCCACGAGCAGTACTTC.

Comment on this clone: An end of the junction differs from the germline gene, which may be a read error. The chain uses TRBV2 and TRBJ2-7; D uncertain. The CDR3 extends over 12 amino acids. In germline, CDR1 is SNHLY, CDR2 FYNNEI. The CDR3 coding sequence is TGTACCAGCAGTCGCGCCACCTACGAGCAGTACTTC. It translates to CTSSRATYEQYF.

V usage is TRBV5-6 and J usage is TRBJ2-7; D remains unclear. CDR1 SGHDT and CDR2 YYEEEE come from the germline V gene. V was cut by 1 base and J by 6 bases, with 5 bases left in between. This CDR3 has 11 residues. The CDR3, as DNA: TGTGCCAGCAGCTTGCAGATCGAGCAGTACTTC. Translated, it gives CASSLQIEQYF.

This chain links TRBV5-1 with TRBJ2-1; D ambiguous. The ends were cut back, 1 base at V and 5 bases at J, with 10 bases in the middle. This CDR3 is 14 amino acids long. Germline V gene sequence: CDR1 SGHRS, CDR2 YFSETQ. The CDR3 DNA reads as TGCGCCAGCAGCTTGAACAGTCACAACAATGAGCAGTTCTTC. It translates to CASSLNSHNNEQFF.